Listed below are T cell receptor beta chains from one sample, sequenced in a study of neurological immune-mediated disorders. TCRdb ran MiXCR on the 5' RACE reads and lists one entry per CDR3 protein. The sample has about 49,000 distinct CDR3 sequences, roughly 10% seen once. The sequencing input was PBMCs. The receptors here all came from a woman aged 40 to 49 in good health. CDR3s include the opening cysteine and the closing phenylalanine or tryptophan. The D gene is left open where the match is weak. Clone sizes are shown as once, few or many counts, or a class when the clone is expanded.

v_gene	d_gene	abundance	j_gene	len	CDR3aa	CDR3nt
TRBV18	NA	many	TRBJ1-1	16	CASSPDLWRGNTEAFF	TGTGCCAGCTCACCAGATTTGTGGCGCGGGAACACTGAAGCTTTCTTT
TRBV18	NA	many	TRBJ1-2	12	CASSAELMGYTF	TGTGCCAGCTCCGCAGAGCTAATGGGCTACACCTTC
TRBV7-2	NA	many	TRBJ1-1	14	CASSFEARNTEAFF	TGTGCCAGCAGCTTTGAGGCCCGGAACACTGAAGCTTTCTTT
TRBV15	NA	many	TRBJ2-6	16	CATSTGARSGANVLTF	TGTGCCACCAGTACAGGCGCCCGTTCTGGGGCCAACGTCCTGACTTTC
TRBV29-1	TRBD1	many	TRBJ2-1	18	CSVGSYARTGGSYNEQFF	TGCAGCGTTGGCTCGTACGCCAGGACAGGGGGGTCCTACAATGAGCAGTTCTTC
TRBV9	NA	medium-sized	TRBJ2-2	13	CASSPLGVGELFF	TGTGCCAGCAGCCCTCTGGGGGTCGGGGAGCTGTTTTTT
TRBV20-1	TRBD2	many	TRBJ2-7	12	CSAKRGGYEQYF	TGCAGTGCTAAGCGGGGGGGGTACGAGCAGTACTTC
TRBV12-3/TRBV12-4	TRBD2	many	TRBJ2-1	19	CASSLELAGVGASYNEQFF	TGTGCCAGCAGTTTAGAACTAGCGGGAGTAGGGGCCTCCTACAATGAGCAGTTCTTC
TRBV6-6	TRBD2	many	TRBJ2-7	13	CASEAGGSYEQYF	TGTGCCAGCGAGGCGGGAGGCTCCTACGAGCAGTACTTC
TRBV6-1	NA	many	TRBJ2-2	15	CASSEDSGTVGELFF	TGTGCCAGCAGTGAAGACTCCGGGACCGTCGGGGAGCTGTTTTTT
TRBV7-2	NA	many	TRBJ1-1	14	CASSQGWTHTEAFF	TGTGCCAGCAGCCAAGGGTGGACCCACACTGAAGCTTTCTTT
TRBV5-1	NA	many	TRBJ2-1	13	CASSVDGSNEQFF	TGCGCCAGCAGCGTGGACGGTAGCAATGAGCAGTTCTTC
TRBV21-1	NA	many	TRBJ2-4	14	CASRQELAKNIQYF	TGTGCCAGCAGGCAGGAACTAGCCAAAAACATTCAGTACTTC